This TCR beta chain appears in the sequencing data of a study of cytomegalovirus exposure and HLA in healthy donors. Study conclusions and caveats: TCR beta chains associated with HLA were, in a later analysis, more clonally expanded than equally common others.

60 Vbeta and 13 Jbeta primers were used in PCR. Clones were sequenced by immunoSEQ multiplex PCR, and TCRdb holds only the in-frame ones, with some missing. The sample has roughly 74,000 clones, 78% seen once; the top ten hold roughly 1.7%. Regarding this clone: The antigen is unknown.

This sequence was found in a man in his forties in good health and CMV-seronegative. Material: PBMCs.

The CDR3 DNA reads as TGTGCCAGTAGTATTGCTCGTAGCGGGAGGTACACAGATACGCAGTATTTT. Its translation: CASSIARSGRYTDTQYF. The V gene is TRBV19, the J gene TRBJ2-3; 10 bases align to TRBD2. Germline CDR1 LNHDA, CDR2 SQIVND (reference sequence). With V trimmed by 3 bases and J by 2 bases, 8 bases remained unmatched. This CDR3 has 17 residues.